A single sample gave rise to the 29 T cell receptor beta chains below, sequenced in a study of CD8+ T cells in alopecia areata. cDNA serving as the sequencing template came from extracted, reverse transcribed RNA. Profiling relied on immunoSEQ multiplex PCR, and the TCRdb table lists in-frame clones only, not all of them. The sample lists some 170,000 clones; roughly 65% were seen once. Sequenced here: CD4+ T cells sorted from blood, sampled at week 0. Every receptor here comes from a human donor with alopecia areata.

For the CDR3, the DNA is TGCAGCGTCGGCAGGGGAAGTGGTGGCTACACCTTC. This sequence encodes CSVGRGSGGYTF. The chain employs TRBV29-1 and TRBJ1-2; TRBD1 is a possible D gene (6 bases). Germline CDR1 and CDR2: SQVTM and ANQGSEA. There are 12 residues in the CDR3. Trimming shortened V by 6 bases and J by 7 bases, and 15 bases separated the two germline ends. Complete variable domain (other parts from reference TRBV29-1 and TRBJ1-2): SAVISQKPSRDICQRGTSLTIQCQVDSQVTMMFWYRQQPGQSLTLIATANQGSEATYESGFVIDKFPISRPNLTFSTLTVSNMSPEDSSIYLCSVGRGSGGYTFGSGTRLTVV.

V is TRBV5-1 and J is TRBJ1-1, with D perhaps matching TRBD1 (5 bases). This CDR3 is 13 amino acids long. Trimming pared 4 bases from V and 2 bases from J, leaving 9 bases between. The germline CDR1 and CDR2 sequences are SGHRS and YFSETQ. In DNA form, the CDR3 reads TGCGCCAGCAGCAACGACAGAAACACTGAAGCTTTCTTT. Protein product: CASSNDRNTEAFF. The whole variable domain, remainder taken from reference TRBV5-1 and TRBJ1-1, is KAGVTQTPRYLIKTRGQQVTLSCSPISGHRSVSWYQQTPGQGLQFLFEYFSETQRNKGNFPGRFSGRQFSNSRSEMNVSTLELGDSALYLCASSNDRNTEAFFGQGTRLTVV.

The gene calls are TRBV27 and TRBJ1-6, with D perhaps matching TRBD1 (5 bases). CDR3 size: 14 residues. V shed 3 bases and J shed 8 bases, with 11 bases lying between them. Germline lookup yields CDR1 MNHEY and CDR2 SMNVEV (reference sequence). CDR3 in amino acids: CASSLVGEDSPLHF. The CDR3 nucleotides are TGTGCCAGCAGTTTGGTGGGGGAGGATTCACCCCTCCACTTT.

The chain uses TRBV11-2 and TRBJ2-7; TRBD1 matches 12 bases. V gave up 5 bases and J gave up 4 bases; unmatched junction bases: 12. The CDR3 is 17 amino acids. CDR1 is SGHAT and CDR2 is FQNNGV in the germline V gene. The CDR3 DNA reads TGTGCCAGCAGCCTTGGGACAGGGGGCCTTCTTTTTTACGAGCAGTACTTC. Its protein product is CASSLGTGGLLFYEQYF.

V and J are TRBV29-1 and TRBJ1-4, with unresolved D. Deletions cut 4 bases from V and 6 bases from J, with 12 bases between. The length of the CDR3 is 13 residues. The germline V gene has CDR1 SQVTM and CDR2 ANQGSEA. DNA for the CDR3: TGCAGCGTTGGGGAGGAGAGGGATGAAAAACTGTTTTTT. Translating it yields CSVGEERDEKLFF.

For this clone: This same CDR3 is encoded by further DNA sequences in the sample. The genes are TRBV4-3 and TRBJ1-2; weak D call: TRBD1 (5 bases). V shed 0 bases and J shed 4 bases, with 9 bases lying between them. Germline CDR1 reads LGHNA; CDR2 reads YSLEER. The CDR3 spans 14 residues. CDR3: CASSQDSGRYGYTF. CDR3 coding DNA: TGCGCCAGCAGCCAAGATTCGGGACGCTATGGCTACACCTTC.

The table lists this clone with a few counts. The chain is built from TRBV29-1 and TRBJ1-1; D gene ambiguous. The V end was cut by 4 bases, the J end by 1 base, with 4 bases between. The germline V gene has CDR1 SQVTM and CDR2 ANQGSEA. The CDR3 contains 11 residues. The CDR3 region is CSVGWNTEAFF. For the CDR3, the DNA is TGCAGCGTTGGTTGGAACACTGAAGCTTTCTTT.

CDR3 in amino acids: CASSFLDTQYF. The CDR3 coding sequence is TGTGCCAGCAGTTTTTTGGATACGCAGTATTTT. The chain joins TRBV27 to TRBJ2-3, with unresolved D. Germline V gives CDR1 MNHEY, CDR2 SMNVEV (reference sequence). This CDR3 spans 11 amino acids. The ends were cut back, 3 bases at V and 6 bases at J, with 4 bases in the middle.

The chain carries TRBV19 and TRBJ2-7; 9 bases line up with TRBD1. V gave up 5 bases and J gave up 2 bases; unmatched junction bases: 7. Looked up from germline, CDR1 is LNHDA and CDR2 is SQIVND (reference sequence). The CDR3 spans 15 residues. The CDR3 loop reads CASSSSGTGPYEQYF. CDR3 nucleotides: TGTGCCAGTAGTTCCTCCGGGACAGGGCCCTACGAGCAGTACTTC.

The V and J genes are TRBV19 and TRBJ1-2; D gene ambiguous. The CDR3 length is 15 residues. Per the germline V gene, CDR1 is LNHDA and CDR2 is SQIVND (reference sequence). The V and J ends lost 4 bases and 4 bases respectively, with 16 bases between them. As DNA, the CDR3 is TGTGCCAGTAGTAAACCCTCGGCAGGCCTCTATGGCTACACCTTC. It translates to CASSKPSAGLYGYTF. Complete variable domain (other parts from reference TRBV19 and TRBJ1-2): DGGITQSPKYLFRKEGQNVTLSCEQNLNHDAMYWYRQDPGQGLRLIYYSQIVNDFQKGDIAEGYSVSREKKESFPLTVTSAQKNPTAFYLCASSKPSAGLYGYTFGSGTRLTVV.

This clone was detected a few times. The chain is built from TRBV5-1 and TRBJ1-1, with D possibly matching TRBD1 (5 bases). The germline V gene encodes CDR1 SGHRS and CDR2 YFSETQ. The CDR3 runs to 14 residues. The V gene lost 4 bases and the J gene lost 5 bases, with 15 bases spanning the gap. The CDR3 nucleotides read TGCGCCAGCAGCCCTCTAGGGGTAGCAACTGAAGCTTTCTTT. Its protein product is CASSPLGVATEAFF.

The chain joins TRBV10-1 to TRBJ2-2; D is possibly TRBD2 (7 bases). CDR3 length: 14 residues. Germline V gene lookup returns CDR1 WNHNN and CDR2 SYGVQD (reference sequence). V shed 4 bases and J shed 2 bases, with 8 bases lying between them. In nucleotides, the CDR3 is TGCGCCAGCAGTGGCGGGGGCAACACCGGGGAGCTGTTTTTT. This gives the protein CASSGGGNTGELFF.

The chain combines TRBV6-5 with TRBJ2-3; 7 bases are shared with TRBD2. V shed 6 bases and J 2 bases; nucleotides not matched to a gene: 2. Looked up from germline, CDR1 is MNHEY and CDR2 is SVGAGI. The CDR3 totals 13 residues. Here the CDR3 reads CASSGTNTDTQYF. CDR3 in DNA: TGTGCCAGCAGCGGGACTAACACAGATACGCAGTATTTT.

This clone was recorded a few times. The chain carries TRBV28 and TRBJ1-2, with D possibly matching TRBD1 (5 bases). The germline V gene encodes CDR1 MDHEN and CDR2 SYDVKM. V was clipped by 5 bases and J by 0 bases, with 13 bases between them. The CDR3 covers 15 residues. This CDR3 is CASSPNRFSNYGYTF. The CDR3 DNA reads TGTGCCAGCAGTCCAAACAGGTTTTCTAACTATGGCTACACCTTC.

The chain is built from TRBV29-1 and TRBJ1-6; D is unresolved. The germline V gene has CDR1 SQVTM and CDR2 ANQGSEA. The CDR3 is 13 amino acids. Trimming stripped 4 bases from V and 5 bases from J, with 9 bases between. The DNA for the CDR3 is TGCAGCGTTGGTGAGGGAGATAATTCACCCCTCCACTTT. Translated: CSVGEGDNSPLHF.

The rearrangement uses TRBV6-1 and TRBJ2-7; the D is unclear. CDR3 size: 13 residues. V gave up 4 bases and J gave up 3 bases, with 10 bases separating them. Germline values: CDR1 MNHNS, CDR2 SASEGT. The CDR3 is CASSGEQLYEQYF. The CDR3 coding sequence is TGTGCCAGCAGTGGGGAACAGCTCTACGAGCAGTACTTC.

The V and J genes are TRBV4-3 and TRBJ2-4; D may be TRBD2 (6 bases). Trimming took 1 base from V and 0 from J, leaving 13 bases between them. Per the germline V gene, CDR1 is LGHNA and CDR2 is YSLEER. CDR3 length equals 17 residues. The CDR3 is CASSQGPGGLAKNIQYF. The CDR3 region has the DNA TGCGCCAGCAGCCAAGGTCCCGGGGGTCTAGCCAAAAACATTCAGTACTTC.

The chain is built from TRBV7-2 and TRBJ1-1; D is unresolved. V was trimmed by 0 bases and J by 7 bases, leaving 9 bases between them. Germline V gives CDR1 SGHTA, CDR2 FQGNSA. CDR3 length: 13 amino acids. Here the CDR3 reads CASSLARENEAFF. CDR3 DNA sequence: TGTGCCAGCAGCTTAGCCCGGGAGAATGAAGCTTTCTTT.

The gene calls are TRBV29-1 and TRBJ1-2, with 7 bases that match TRBD1. This CDR3 spans 14 amino acids. The germline CDR1 and CDR2 sequences are SQVTM and ANQGSEA. The J segment lost 8 bases and the V segment lost 3 bases, leaving 12 bases of the junction unmatched. Here the CDR3 DNA reads TGCAGCGTTGAGGAGGACAGGTCTGGGGGCGGCTACACCTTC. This encodes CSVEEDRSGGGYTF.

J is TRBJ2-3 and V is TRBV11-3, with D possibly being TRBD2 (6 bases). The V gene's germline CDR1 is SGHNT and CDR2 YENEEA. This CDR3 comprises 15 residues. Trimming shortened V by 0 bases and J by 0 bases, and 7 bases separated the two germline ends. CDR3 in amino acids: CASSLEGTSTDTQYF. The CDR3, as DNA: TGTGCCAGCAGCTTAGAGGGGACTAGCACAGATACGCAGTATTTT.

The V gene is TRBV18, the J gene TRBJ2-7; 7 positions match TRBD1. Germline V gene data show CDR1 as KGHSH and CDR2 as LQKENI. The V segment lost 5 bases and the J segment 7 bases; nucleotides outside the gene matches: 2. The CDR3 is 11 residues long. CDR3 sequence: CASSKDREQYF. The CDR3 DNA is TGTGCCAGCTCAAAGGACAGGGAGCAGTACTTC.

CDR3: CAGSTSAGTQYF. CDR3 nucleotides: TGTGCCGGTTCGACTAGCGCGGGGACGCAGTATTTT. The V and J genes are TRBV2 and TRBJ2-3; 8 bases align to TRBD2. CDR1 is SNHLY and CDR2 is FYNNEI in the germline V gene. With 11 bases clipped from V and 9 bases from J, the junction kept 10 bases outside the gene matches. CDR3 length equals 12 residues.

This clone came up once. V is TRBV29-1 and J is TRBJ2-1; TRBD2 matches 8 bases. Unmatched junction bases numbered 10, after V lost 8 bases and J lost 4 bases. CDR3 length equals 14 residues. CDR1 is SQVTM and CDR2 is ANQGSEA in the germline V gene. The CDR3 protein is CSYGLGGGYNEQFF. CDR3 nucleotide sequence: TGCAGCTATGGCTTGGGCGGGGGGTACAATGAGCAGTTCTTC.

This clone was recorded a few times. This rearrangement joins TRBV29-1 to TRBJ1-2; D is uncertain. The V gene's germline CDR1 is SQVTM and CDR2 ANQGSEA. The CDR3 loop spans 10 amino acids. V lost 6 bases to trimming and J lost 8 bases, with 10 bases between them. CDR3 loop: CSVTTGGYTF. The CDR3, as DNA: TGCAGCGTCACAACCGGAGGCTACACCTTC.

The J gene is TRBJ1-1, the V gene TRBV29-1, with 7 bases that match TRBD1. Unmatched junction bases numbered 7, after V lost 6 bases and J lost 3 bases. The CDR3 is 13 amino acids. Germline loops: CDR1 SQVTM, CDR2 ANQGSEA. The CDR3 sequence is CSVNPGQYTEAFF. The CDR3 DNA reads as TGCAGCGTCAATCCGGGACAGTACACTGAAGCTTTCTTT.

This sequence joins TRBV6-1 and TRBJ2-7; the D call may be TRBD1 or TRBD2 (5 bases each). The CDR3 is made up of 11 amino acids. Looked up from germline, CDR1 is MNHNS and CDR2 is SASEGT. Trimming took 6 bases from V and 5 from J, leaving 8 bases between them. The DNA for the CDR3 is TGTGCCAGCAGGGGGGTTAACGAGCAGTACTTC. Translating gives CASRGVNEQYF.

This chain links TRBV7-2 with TRBJ2-7; 12 positions agree with TRBD1. The germline V gene encodes CDR1 SGHTA and CDR2 FQGNSA. CDR3 size: 15 residues. J gave up 5 bases and V 2 bases, and 4 bases lay outside the gene matches. The CDR3 protein is CASSLPGQGAHEQYF. The CDR3 nucleotides read TGTGCCAGCAGCTTACCGGGACAGGGGGCCCACGAGCAGTACTTC.

This clone occurred a few times. V usage is TRBV27 and J usage is TRBJ1-2; TRBD1 matches 9 bases. V gave up 3 bases and J gave up 7 bases; unmatched junction bases: 3. The CDR3 has 13 residues. Germline V gene lookup returns CDR1 MNHEY and CDR2 SMNVEV (reference sequence). The CDR3 sequence is CASSFLDRGGYTF. CDR3 sequence (DNA): TGTGCCAGCAGTTTTTTGGACAGGGGTGGCTACACCTTC.

The rearrangement uses TRBV2 and TRBJ2-7, with D unclear. Germline V lookup: CDR1 SNHLY, CDR2 FYNNEI. The CDR3 runs to 15 residues. V was clipped by 3 bases and J by 3 bases, with 15 bases between them. CDR3 protein: CASSDGQIGSYEQYF. For the CDR3, the DNA is TGTGCCAGCAGTGACGGGCAGATCGGAAGCTACGAGCAGTACTTC.